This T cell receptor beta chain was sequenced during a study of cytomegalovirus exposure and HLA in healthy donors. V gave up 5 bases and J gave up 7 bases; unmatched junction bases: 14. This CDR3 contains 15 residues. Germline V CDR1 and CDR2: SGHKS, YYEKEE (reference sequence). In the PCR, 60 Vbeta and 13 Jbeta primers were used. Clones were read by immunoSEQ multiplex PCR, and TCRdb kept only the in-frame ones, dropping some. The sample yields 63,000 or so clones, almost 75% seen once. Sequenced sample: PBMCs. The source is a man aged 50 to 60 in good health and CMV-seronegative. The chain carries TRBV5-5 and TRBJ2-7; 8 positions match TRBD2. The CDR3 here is CASSSRTGGAGEQYF. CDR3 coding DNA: TGTGCCAGCAGTTCCCGTACGGGGGGGGCTGGAGAGCAGTACTTC.